This is a list of T cell receptor beta chains from one sample in a study of T-cell memory formation after mild COVID-19. TCRdb ran MiXCR on the 5' RACE reads and lists one entry per CDR3 protein. The table has roughly 240,000 distinct CDR3 sequences, 15% to 20% seen once. The sample comprised PBMCs or a T cell subset sorted from them (not recorded which). The receptors here all came from a man between 18 and 29 years old who had mild COVID-19 (a few samples of this study predate the infection). Cell type and time point are not known. Each CDR3 is given with its conserved first and last residue. Each record gives: D gene, V gene, J gene, clone size, CDR3 DNA, CDR3 protein. The D gene is left open where the match is weak. Some rows mark clone size as missing; the rest say once, few, many or name a class of expanded clone.

d_call: -; v_call: TRBV20-1; j_call: TRBJ1-1; clone_size: few; cdr3_nt: TGCAGTGGGGGCAGACGCACTGAAGCTTTCTTT; cdr3_aa: CSGGRRTEAFF
d_call: -; v_call: TRBV4-2; j_call: TRBJ2-5; clone_size: -; cdr3_nt: TGTGCCAGCAGCTCCAGCTCTCCGACCCAGTACTTC; cdr3_aa: CASSSSSPTQYF
d_call: -; v_call: TRBV12-3/TRBV12-4; j_call: TRBJ2-2; clone_size: few; cdr3_nt: TGTGCCAGCAGTTTAGCCACAATCACCGGGGAGCTGTTTTTT; cdr3_aa: CASSLATITGELFF
d_call: -; v_call: TRBV7-9; j_call: TRBJ2-1; clone_size: few; cdr3_nt: TGTGCCAGCAGCCAATTCCCCCCGCAGTTCTTC; cdr3_aa: CASSQFPPQFF
d_call: TRBD2; v_call: TRBV5-1; j_call: TRBJ2-1; clone_size: few; cdr3_nt: TGCGCCAGCAGCGAAGCCCTCTTTAGCGGGGGGGAATTCTTC; cdr3_aa: CASSEALFSGGEFF
d_call: -; v_call: TRBV6-6; j_call: TRBJ1-1; clone_size: -; cdr3_nt: TGTGCCAGCAGTACCGCGGATACTGAAGCTTTCTTT; cdr3_aa: CASSTADTEAFF
d_call: -; v_call: TRBV7-3; j_call: TRBJ2-1; clone_size: -; cdr3_nt: TGTGCCAGCAGCCCAACAAGACTAGAGGAGCAGTTCTTC; cdr3_aa: CASSPTRLEEQFF
d_call: -; v_call: TRBV4-2; j_call: TRBJ1-1; clone_size: -; cdr3_nt: TGTGCCAGCAGCCAAGTGGGCCGCACGAACACTGAAGCTTTCTTT; cdr3_aa: CASSQVGRTNTEAFF
d_call: -; v_call: TRBV7-6; j_call: TRBJ2-2; clone_size: few; cdr3_nt: TGTGCCAGCAGCTTCGGGGGGCGCACCGGGGAGCTGTTTTTT; cdr3_aa: CASSFGGRTGELFF
d_call: -; v_call: TRBV12-3/TRBV12-4; j_call: TRBJ2-3; clone_size: few; cdr3_nt: TGTGCCAGCAGTTTAGAGGTGTCAGATACGCAGTATTTT; cdr3_aa: CASSLEVSDTQYF
d_call: -; v_call: TRBV5-1; j_call: TRBJ2-1; clone_size: -; cdr3_nt: TGCGCCAGCAGCCGTCAACGCGGGACACCTTTGGCCAATGAGCAGTTCTTC; cdr3_aa: CASSRQRGTPLANEQFF
d_call: TRBD1; v_call: TRBV6-2/TRBV6-3; j_call: TRBJ1-2; clone_size: many; cdr3_nt: TGTGCCAGCACCGAACCCAGGGGGAACTATGGCTACACCTTC; cdr3_aa: CASTEPRGNYGYTF
d_call: -; v_call: TRBV5-5; j_call: TRBJ2-3; clone_size: few; cdr3_nt: TGTGCCAGCAGCTCGAGCCCTGGGGGGGCCACAGATACGCAGTATTTT; cdr3_aa: CASSSSPGGATDTQYF
d_call: -; v_call: TRBV7-2; j_call: TRBJ1-1; clone_size: -; cdr3_nt: TGTGCCAGCAGTCTAGTCGGGGGAGGGGGGCCTGAAGCTTTCTTT; cdr3_aa: CASSLVGGGGPEAFF
d_call: -; v_call: TRBV6-2/TRBV6-3; j_call: TRBJ1-5; clone_size: few; cdr3_nt: TGTGCCAGCAGTTACCCCCAGCCCCAGCATTTT; cdr3_aa: CASSYPQPQHF
d_call: TRBD2; v_call: TRBV12-3/TRBV12-4; j_call: TRBJ2-2; clone_size: few; cdr3_nt: TGTGCCAGCAGTTTAGGCGCAGCGGGGGGCACCGGGGAGCTGTTTTTT; cdr3_aa: CASSLGAAGGTGELFF
d_call: -; v_call: TRBV5-1; j_call: TRBJ2-7; clone_size: -; cdr3_nt: TGCGCCAGCAGCTCGGGTTGGGAGCAGTACTTC; cdr3_aa: CASSSGWEQYF
d_call: -; v_call: TRBV28; j_call: TRBJ2-1; clone_size: -; cdr3_nt: TGTGCCAGCAGTCTAAGGGTCGGAGAGCAGTTCTTC; cdr3_aa: CASSLRVGEQFF
d_call: -; v_call: TRBV6-5; j_call: TRBJ1-1; clone_size: few; cdr3_nt: TGTGCCAGCAGTTACTCTCCGCAGGGGATGAACACTGAAGCTTTCTTT; cdr3_aa: CASSYSPQGMNTEAFF
d_call: -; v_call: TRBV12-3/TRBV12-4; j_call: TRBJ2-1; clone_size: many; cdr3_nt: TGTGCCAGCACGGGGTTCTACAATGAGCAGTTCTTC; cdr3_aa: CASTGFYNEQFF
d_call: -; v_call: TRBV27; j_call: TRBJ2-1; clone_size: -; cdr3_nt: TGTGCCAGCAGAGGGACATTTGAGCAGTTCTTC; cdr3_aa: CASRGTFEQFF
d_call: -; v_call: TRBV7-2; j_call: TRBJ1-4; clone_size: -; cdr3_nt: TGTGCCAGCAGCTTAGGGCCGGCAACTAATGAAAAACTGTTTTTT; cdr3_aa: CASSLGPATNEKLFF
d_call: -; v_call: TRBV23-1; j_call: TRBJ2-4; clone_size: many; cdr3_nt: TGCGCCAGCAGTCAATCCGGGGGTGGTTACATTCAGTACTTC; cdr3_aa: CASSQSGGGYIQYF
d_call: TRBD2; v_call: TRBV7-9; j_call: TRBJ2-1; clone_size: -; cdr3_nt: TGTGCCAGCAGCCCTCCGGGGGGTGTGAGCAATGAGCAGTTCTTC; cdr3_aa: CASSPPGGVSNEQFF
d_call: -; v_call: TRBV9; j_call: TRBJ1-4; clone_size: -; cdr3_nt: TGTGCCAGCAGCGTGGCGGCAGAGGAAAAACTGTTTTTT; cdr3_aa: CASSVAAEEKLFF
d_call: -; v_call: TRBV7-9; j_call: TRBJ2-1; clone_size: many; cdr3_nt: TGTGCCAGCAGTCCGGAGGGGTACAATGAGCAGTTCTTC; cdr3_aa: CASSPEGYNEQFF
d_call: -; v_call: TRBV7-9; j_call: TRBJ2-5; clone_size: many; cdr3_nt: TGTGCCAGCAGCTTAGCGGGGGCCATCCTCCAAGAGACCCAGTACTTC; cdr3_aa: CASSLAGAILQETQYF
d_call: -; v_call: TRBV12-3/TRBV12-4; j_call: TRBJ1-6; clone_size: -; cdr3_nt: TGTGCCAGCAGTCCCACGGGGGCGAGCTATAATTCACCCCTCCACTTT; cdr3_aa: CASSPTGASYNSPLHF
d_call: -; v_call: TRBV25-1; j_call: TRBJ2-7; clone_size: -; cdr3_nt: TGTGCCAGCAGTGAATATGGGGTCGCGAACGAGCAGTACTTC; cdr3_aa: CASSEYGVANEQYF
d_call: -; v_call: TRBV19; j_call: TRBJ1-5; clone_size: few; cdr3_nt: TGTGCCAGTAGACAAAGGTCGTTAGATAGCAATCAGCCCCAGCATTTT; cdr3_aa: CASRQRSLDSNQPQHF
d_call: TRBD2; v_call: TRBV5-1; j_call: TRBJ2-3; clone_size: -; cdr3_nt: TGCGCCAGCTGGACTAGCGGGGCAGATACGCAGTATTTT; cdr3_aa: CASWTSGADTQYF
d_call: TRBD1; v_call: TRBV20-1; j_call: TRBJ1-2; clone_size: -; cdr3_nt: TGCAGTGCTAGCCCCCAGGGGGCCGGCTATGGCTACACCTTC; cdr3_aa: CSASPQGAGYGYTF
d_call: -; v_call: TRBV24-1; j_call: TRBJ1-1; clone_size: few; cdr3_nt: TGTGCCACCAGTGATGGGTGGAAGGGGCCGTTTGACGGTGAAGCTTTCTTT; cdr3_aa: CATSDGWKGPFDGEAFF
d_call: -; v_call: TRBV7-2; j_call: TRBJ2-2; clone_size: few; cdr3_nt: TGTGCCAGCAGCCCGCGAGGTACTAGCTGGTCGAACACCGGGGAGCTGTTTTTT; cdr3_aa: CASSPRGTSWSNTGELFF
d_call: -; v_call: TRBV7-2; j_call: TRBJ2-1; clone_size: -; cdr3_nt: TGTGCCAGCAGCAGAGTGGGGGTTAGCTCCTACAATGAGCAGTTCTTC; cdr3_aa: CASSRVGVSSYNEQFF
d_call: -; v_call: TRBV29-1; j_call: TRBJ2-6; clone_size: few; cdr3_nt: TGCAGCGTTGAGGGGTCGGGGGCCAACGTCCTGACTTTC; cdr3_aa: CSVEGSGANVLTF
d_call: TRBD1; v_call: TRBV6-6; j_call: TRBJ1-1; clone_size: -; cdr3_nt: TGTGCCAGCAGAATCCAACAGGGGGCTGAAGCTTTCTTT; cdr3_aa: CASRIQQGAEAFF
d_call: TRBD1; v_call: TRBV4-2; j_call: TRBJ2-5; clone_size: few; cdr3_nt: TGTGCCAGCAGCCAAGGCATAAACAGGGGCTTGGGGGAGACCCAGTACTTC; cdr3_aa: CASSQGINRGLGETQYF
d_call: -; v_call: TRBV7-2; j_call: TRBJ1-1; clone_size: -; cdr3_nt: TGTGCCAGCAGCTTAGATTCAGGGTTGAACACTGAAGCTTTCTTT; cdr3_aa: CASSLDSGLNTEAFF
d_call: TRBD1; v_call: TRBV18; j_call: TRBJ1-2; clone_size: few; cdr3_nt: TGTGCCAGCTCACCTACAGGGGGCGGGGACCATGGCTACACCTTC; cdr3_aa: CASSPTGGGDHGYTF
d_call: -; v_call: TRBV11-2; j_call: TRBJ2-2; clone_size: few; cdr3_nt: TGTGCCAGCATGGAAGGGACCCTCACCGGGGAGCTGTTTTTT; cdr3_aa: CASMEGTLTGELFF
d_call: -; v_call: TRBV12-3/TRBV12-4; j_call: TRBJ1-5; clone_size: many; cdr3_nt: TGTGCCAGCAGCTCCGGAGGGGCCCAGCATTTT; cdr3_aa: CASSSGGAQHF
d_call: TRBD2; v_call: TRBV20-1; j_call: TRBJ2-1; clone_size: many; cdr3_nt: TGCAGTGCCCCTCCGAGGACTAGCGATGCTGAGCAGTTCTTC; cdr3_aa: CSAPPRTSDAEQFF
d_call: TRBD1; v_call: TRBV7-9; j_call: TRBJ1-2; clone_size: few; cdr3_nt: TGTGCCAGCAGCCCGGGACAGGGGGCTTTCTATGGCTACACCTTC; cdr3_aa: CASSPGQGAFYGYTF
d_call: TRBD1; v_call: TRBV4-1; j_call: TRBJ1-5; clone_size: few; cdr3_nt: TGCGCCAGCAGCCAAGGACAGGGGGTAGGGCCCCAGCATTTT; cdr3_aa: CASSQGQGVGPQHF